The clone carrying this T cell receptor beta chain was seen a few times. What it binds is not known. These data come from a study of human T cells and chemical hapten exposure. The wider study: Patients, mostly women, had alopecia areata, alopecia totalis or alopecia universalis. Study-wide results and caveats: There was no change with DPC sensitization in TCRs above 1 in 1000 frequency.

Described time point: patch test 1, 2 weeks after DPC sensitization. Treatment meaning: therapeutic diphenylcyclopropenone sensitization with weekly scalp DPC. Every donor had alopecia and was 18 to 70 years old; all were suitable for DPC. Each CDR3 protein is one row after TCRdb ran MiXCR on the RACE reads. The profile shows fewer than 95,000 distinct CDR3 sequences, over 9.5% of them singletons. V lost 7 bases and J lost 4; bases outside the gene matches: 1. The CDR3 is 13 amino acids. Germline V gives CDR1 SGDLS, CDR2 YYNGEE. The genes are TRBV9 and TRBJ2-3, with 12 positions matching TRBD2. Material: whole blood, obtained in connection with sensitization to the hapten diphenylcyclopropenone (DPC). The receptor was isolated from a man aged 35-49 years with alopecia areata. Some clones in this sample may be carry-over from other donors' samples. The DNA for the CDR3 is TGTGCCAGCGGACTAGCGGGGCCAGATACGCAGTATTTT. This sequence encodes CASGLAGPDTQYF.